Shown below are 25 T cell receptor beta chains from a single sample sequenced in a study of response to subunit inactivated influenza vaccine. TCRdb redid the calling of the RT-PCR reads with MiXCR, one entry per CDR3 protein. Among 400,000 to 550,000 distinct CDR3 sequences listed, about 25% were seen once. The input for sequencing was CD4+ T cells sorted from PBMCs, taken approximately 5 days after vaccination. Receptor source: a man aged 45-60 years who received an inactivated influenza vaccine.

This clonotype was counted a few times. The chain has TRBV28 and TRBJ2-7, with D tentatively TRBD1 or TRBD2 (6 bases each). In germline, CDR1 is MDHEN, CDR2 SYDVKM. The CDR3 loop spans 12 amino acids. The V and J ends lost 8 bases and 3 bases respectively, with 11 bases between them. This CDR3 reads CASLGGNYEQYF. Written as DNA, the CDR3 is TGTGCCAGCCTAGGGGGGAACTACGAGCAGTACTTC.

This clonotype was observed a few times. J is TRBJ1-2 and V is TRBV24-1, with D possibly TRBD1 on 5 matching bases. This CDR3 region has 12 residues. CDR1 is KGHDR and CDR2 is SFDVKD in the germline V gene. Trimming removed 5 bases from V and 7 bases from J, with 10 bases in between. The CDR3 is CATSVAGSGYTF. In nucleotides, the CDR3 is TGTGCCACCAGTGTGGCAGGGTCTGGCTACACCTTC.

This clonotype has a single count. This sequence joins TRBV11-2 and TRBJ2-1; 9 bases align to TRBD2. The CDR3 loop spans 19 amino acids. After removal of 5 bases from V and 0 bases from J, the junction contained 14 bases not matched to a gene. From germline, CDR1 is SGHAT and CDR2 FQNNGV. The CDR3 protein is CASSRHTTSGFSSYNEQFF. Here the CDR3 DNA reads TGTGCCAGCAGCCGACATACGACTAGCGGCTTTTCCTCCTACAATGAGCAGTTCTTC.

This chain uses TRBV20-1 with TRBJ2-2; 16 bases are a match to TRBD2. The CDR3 loop spans 19 amino acids. V shed 3 bases and J 5 bases; nucleotides not matched to a gene: 12. The V gene's germline CDR1 is DFQATT and CDR2 SNEGSKA (reference sequence). The CDR3: CSARGSGTSGRAITGELFF. The CDR3 DNA follows: TGCAGTGCTAGGGGGTCCGGGACTAGCGGGAGGGCCATTACCGGGGAGCTGTTTTTT.

This clonotype was picked up a small number of times. The chain couples TRBV5-1 to TRBJ2-4, with 10 bases identical to TRBD1. V lost 0 bases, J lost 1 base, and 4 bases stayed unmatched. CDR3 size: 17 residues. Germline CDR1 and CDR2: SGHRS and YFSETQ. This chain's CDR3 is CASSLGTGGEAKNIQYF. CDR3 DNA: TGCGCCAGCAGCTTGGGGACAGGGGGGGAGGCCAAAAACATTCAGTACTTC. Supplemented by reference TRBV5-1 and TRBJ2-4, the full variable domain reads KAGVTQTPRYLIKTRGQQVTLSCSPISGHRSVSWYQQTPGQGLQFLFEYFSETQRNKGNFPGRFSGRQFSNSRSEMNVSTLELGDSALYLCASSLGTGGEAKNIQYFGAGTRLSVL.

This clonotype was seen more than once but under ten times. The genes are TRBV3-1 and TRBJ1-1, with D possibly being TRBD1 (5 bases). Germline V gene sequence: CDR1 LGHDT, CDR2 YNNKEL (reference sequence). V was shortened by 4 bases and J by 7 bases, with 16 bases between the two germline ends. The CDR3 is made up of 14 amino acids. The CDR3 sequence is CASSLAGLTNEAFF. For the CDR3, the DNA is TGTGCCAGCAGCCTCGCAGGGCTCACGAATGAAGCTTTCTTT.

The chain recombines TRBV24-1 with TRBJ1-2; the match to TRBD1 covers 7 bases. V gave up 4 bases and J gave up 6 bases; unmatched junction bases: 10. The CDR3 loop spans 15 amino acids. Germline loops: CDR1 KGHDR, CDR2 SFDVKD. For the CDR3, the DNA is TGTGCCACCAGTGACCCTGCAGGGGGTCAAGATGGCTACACCTTC. Its protein is CATSDPAGGQDGYTF.

A few counts support this clonotype. The chain has TRBV29-1 and TRBJ2-3; 8 bases map to TRBD2. Germline V gene lookup returns CDR1 SQVTM and CDR2 ANQGSEA. V lost 7 bases and J lost 2; bases outside the gene matches: 8. This CDR3 contains 14 residues. The CDR3 loop is CSARPSGYTDTQYF. CDR3 DNA: TGCAGCGCCCGGCCTAGCGGGTACACAGATACGCAGTATTTT.

The J gene is TRBJ2-3, the V gene TRBV10-3, with 8 bases fitting TRBD2. Trimming at V came to 4 bases and at J to 4 bases, leaving 7 bases not matched to a gene. The V gene's germline CDR1 is ENHRY and CDR2 SYGVKD. The length of the CDR3 is 15 residues. Here the CDR3 DNA reads TGTGCCATCAGTGGAGCGGGAGTCCTCGCAGATACGCAGTATTTT. The encoded protein is CAISGAGVLADTQYF.

The genes are TRBV3-1 and TRBJ2-3, with 8 bases that match TRBD2. The CDR3 length is 15 residues. The V segment lost 4 bases and the J segment 2 bases; nucleotides outside the gene matches: 5. Germline CDR1 LGHDT, CDR2 YNNKEL (reference sequence). CDR3 amino acids: CASSRTSYLTDTQYF. CDR3 nucleotide sequence: TGTGCCAGCAGCCGGACTAGCTACCTCACAGATACGCAGTATTTT.

This clonotype was counted between two and nine times. The chain is built from TRBV12-3 or TRBV12-4 and TRBJ2-3; TRBD2 matches at 7 bases. The V gene end was trimmed by 4 bases and the J gene end by 10 bases; junction bases not matched to a gene: 2. CDR3 length equals 11 residues. CDR3 in amino acids: CASSSSGAQYF. The CDR3 nucleotides read TGTGCCAGCAGTTCGAGCGGGGCGCAGTATTTT.

The rearrangement uses TRBV20-1 and TRBJ2-3; the D gene could be TRBD1 or TRBD2 (6 bases each). Per the germline V gene, CDR1 is DFQATT and CDR2 is SNEGSKA (reference sequence). The V and J ends lost 6 bases and 4 bases respectively, with 20 bases between them. CDR3 size: 15 residues. DNA for the CDR3: TGCAGTGCCGCACATCCGGGGGCCGGGGCAGATACGCAGTATTTT. Encoded protein: CSAAHPGAGADTQYF.

This chain joins TRBV11-2 and TRBJ2-1; possible D gene TRBD2, 6 bases. The V end lost 5 bases, the J end lost 0 bases, and 20 bases lay between the germline ends. Germline lookup yields CDR1 SGHAT and CDR2 FQNNGV. The CDR3 has 18 residues. The CDR3 coding sequence is TGTGCCAGCAGCCCAAGGCGGGGCTACCCTAGCTCCTACAATGAGCAGTTCTTC. It is translated as CASSPRRGYPSSYNEQFF.

In its sample, this clonotype was seen a few times. CDR3 sequence: CASSQDPSLSTDTQYF. The CDR3 bases are TGTGCCAGCAGCCAAGATCCCAGTCTTAGCACAGATACGCAGTATTTT. This chain connects TRBV4-2 to TRBJ2-3; no firm D call. The CDR3 extends over 16 amino acids. Germline loops: CDR1 LGHNA, CDR2 YNFKEQ. V was trimmed by 0 bases and J by 0 bases, leaving 10 bases between them.

The V and J genes are TRBV5-1 and TRBJ2-2; 7 bases are shared with TRBD1. CDR3 length: 15 amino acids. Germline CDR1 reads SGHRS; CDR2 reads YFSETQ. V was clipped by 6 bases and J by 5 bases; unmatched bases: 10. CDR3 coding DNA: TGCGCCAGCAACCGGGACAGTACCTGGACCGGGGAGCTGTTTTTT. Protein sequence: CASNRDSTWTGELFF. The variable domain in full, completed from reference TRBV5-1 and TRBJ2-2, reads KAGVTQTPRYLIKTRGQQVTLSCSPISGHRSVSWYQQTPGQGLQFLFEYFSETQRNKGNFPGRFSGRQFSNSRSEMNVSTLELGDSALYLCASNRDSTWTGELFFGEGSRLTVL.

This chain links TRBV28 with TRBJ2-5; 12 nucleotides align to TRBD2. The CDR3 has 15 residues. From germline, CDR1 is MDHEN and CDR2 SYDVKM. V lost 5 bases to trimming and J lost 1 base; unmatched junction nucleotides: 2. The CDR3 here is CASSPSGRAQETQYF. The CDR3 DNA is TGTGCCAGCAGTCCTAGCGGGAGGGCCCAAGAGACCCAGTACTTC.

This clonotype was detected a few times. The V and J genes are TRBV7-2 and TRBJ2-5; TRBD2 agrees at 9 bases. The CDR3 covers 15 residues. From germline, CDR1 is SGHTA and CDR2 FQGNSA. The V segment lost 2 bases and the J segment 7 bases; nucleotides outside the gene matches: 8. CDR3 sequence: CASSLNLAGLGTQYF. The DNA of the CDR3 is TGTGCCAGCAGCTTAAACCTAGCGGGACTGGGGACCCAGTACTTC.

The CDR3, as DNA: TGCGCCAGCAGCTTGGGTACTAGCGGGAGGTTCGAAGAGACCCAGTACTTC. It is translated as CASSLGTSGRFEETQYF. The V call is TRBV5-1, the J call TRBJ2-5; 12 nucleotides align to TRBD2. Germline CDR1 reads SGHRS; CDR2 reads YFSETQ. After removal of 0 bases from V and 3 bases from J, the junction contained 6 bases not matched to a gene. The CDR3 has 17 amino acids.

This clonotype was counted between two and nine times. The V call is TRBV12-3 or TRBV12-4, the J call TRBJ2-3; D is undetermined. This CDR3 has 14 amino acids. With 4 bases removed from V and 2 bases from J, the gap between germline ends came to 10 bases. In nucleotides, the CDR3 is TGTGCCAGCAGTTCCCCAACTATCACAGATACGCAGTATTTT. As protein: CASSSPTITDTQYF.

The chain uses TRBV7-9 and TRBJ2-4; unclear D gene. The CDR3 is made up of 13 amino acids. Trimming pared 6 bases from V and 4 bases from J, leaving 10 bases between. Looked up from germline, CDR1 is SEHNR and CDR2 is FQNEAQ (reference sequence). This CDR3 is CASSGQEKNIQYF. DNA for the CDR3: TGTGCCAGCAGTGGGCAGGAGAAAAACATTCAGTACTTC.

This clonotype was detected a few times. V and J are TRBV20-1 and TRBJ2-5, with TRBD2 identical over 8 bases. Germline assignment: CDR1 DFQATT and CDR2 SNEGSKA (reference sequence). The CDR3 covers 15 residues. J lost 5 bases, V lost 0 bases, and 8 bases had no gene match. CDR3 DNA sequence: TGCAGTGCTAGAGATCATCAGCGGGAGAGGGAGACCCAGTACTTC. Encoded protein: CSARDHQRERETQYF.

This sequence joins TRBV29-1 and TRBJ2-1; 15 bases match TRBD2. Trimming at V came to 3 bases and at J to 9 bases, leaving 3 bases not matched to a gene. The V gene's germline CDR1 is SQVTM and CDR2 ANQGSEA. The CDR3 runs to 14 residues. DNA for the CDR3: TGCAGCGTTGAGGCGGGACTAGCGGGAGGTGAGCAGTTCTTC. This codes for CSVEAGLAGGEQFF.

The chain couples TRBV5-1 to TRBJ2-5, with TRBD1 matching 7 bases. This CDR3 comprises 12 residues. The germline V gene has CDR1 SGHRS and CDR2 YFSETQ. With 5 bases clipped from V and 7 bases from J, the junction kept 5 bases outside the gene matches. The CDR3 is CASRTGDGTQYF. DNA for the CDR3: TGCGCCAGCAGAACAGGGGATGGGACCCAGTACTTC.

This sequence joins TRBV20-1 and TRBJ2-5; no clear D. V lost 4 bases and J lost 0, with 15 bases in between. The CDR3 is made up of 15 amino acids. Germline V gives CDR1 DFQATT, CDR2 SNEGSKA (reference sequence). CDR3 sequence (DNA): TGCAGTGCTATACTACCCAAAAATTACCAAGAGACCCAGTACTTC. This encodes CSAILPKNYQETQYF.

There are a few counts of this clonotype. The CDR3 region has the DNA TGTGCCAGCAGTTTCAGCCTGAGCACAGATACGCAGTATTTT. This encodes CASSFSLSTDTQYF. This chain joins TRBV12-3 or TRBV12-4 and TRBJ2-3; unclear D gene. This CDR3 has 14 amino acids. V lost 3 bases to trimming and J lost 0 bases, with 7 bases between them.